Each of the 2 T cell receptor beta chains below was sequenced from the same sample in a study of shared clonotypes between healthy human individuals. Libraries were prepared by immunoSEQ multiplex PCR; TCRdb keeps only in-frame clonotypes and omits some of them. The table records approximately 500,000 clones, over 70% of them present only once. The sequencing sample was made of PBMCs. The receptors were gathered from a woman aged 40 to 50 in good health. Some clones in this sample may be carry-over from other donors' samples.

V gene TRBV7-3 combines with J gene TRBJ2-3; TRBD2 matches at 11 bases. The CDR3 has 16 residues. Germline trimming cut 5 bases from V and 3 bases from J; bases unmatched to any gene: 7. Germline lookup yields CDR1 SGHTA and CDR2 FQGTGA. The CDR3 loop reads CASSLPTSGITDTQYF. The DNA for the CDR3 is TGTGCCAGCAGCCTCCCGACTAGCGGGATTACAGATACGCAGTATTTT.

This sequence joins TRBV29-1 and TRBJ2-7, with a weak D call TRBD1 (6 bases). Germline loops: CDR1 SQVTM, CDR2 ANQGSEA. This CDR3 spans 13 amino acids. Trimming removed 4 bases at V and 0 bases at J, with 10 bases between. The CDR3 DNA is TGCAGCGTTGGTAACAGGGCCTCCTACGAGCAGTACTTC. It translates to CSVGNRASYEQYF.